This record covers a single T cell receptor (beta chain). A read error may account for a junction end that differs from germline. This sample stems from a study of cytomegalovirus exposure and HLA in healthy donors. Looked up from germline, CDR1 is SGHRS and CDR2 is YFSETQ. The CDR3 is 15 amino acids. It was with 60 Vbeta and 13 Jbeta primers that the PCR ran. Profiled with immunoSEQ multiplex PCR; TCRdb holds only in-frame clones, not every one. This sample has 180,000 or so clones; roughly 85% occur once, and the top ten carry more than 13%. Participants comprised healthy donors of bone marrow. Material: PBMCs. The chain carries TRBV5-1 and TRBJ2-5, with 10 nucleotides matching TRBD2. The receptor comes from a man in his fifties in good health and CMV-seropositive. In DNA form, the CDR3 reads TGCGCCAGCAGCTTGGCAAGCGGGGGGGCCCGTGGAGGAGACTTC. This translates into CASSLASGGARGGDF.